This T cell receptor (beta chain) comes out of a study of cytomegalovirus exposure and HLA in healthy donors. A remark on this clone: Its antigen is unknown.

V was trimmed by 8 bases and J by 0 bases, leaving 14 bases between them. The CDR3 sequence is 14 residues long. Germline V gene data show CDR1 as GTSNPN and CDR2 as SVGIG (reference sequence). Broader study findings: What was likely a sequencing artifact was a cluster of highly shared sequence variants.

Primers: 60 Vbeta forward and 13 Jbeta reverse. The data were produced by immunoSEQ multiplex PCR, yet TCRdb's version contains in-frame clones alone and is incomplete. The sample includes about 140,000 clones, less than 80% of them seen just once. Donors counted as nominally healthy when sampled, yet unrecorded immune exposures were likely. The rearrangement uses TRBV30 and TRBJ1-3; D uncertain. The TCR was taken from a woman aged 50 to 65 in good health and CMV-seropositive. Material: PBMCs. In DNA, the CDR3 is TGTGCCCAGAATACTCAGCGCTCTGGAAACACCATATATTTT. It codes for CAQNTQRSGNTIYF.